This T cell receptor (beta chain) was captured by sequencing in a study of blood T cell repertoires in COVID-19. The CDR3 length is 14 residues. From germline, CDR1 is MNHNY and CDR2 SVGAGI (reference sequence). V lost 8 bases and J lost 0; bases outside the gene matches: 3. Sequencing used immunoSEQ multiplex PCR; TCRdb keeps in-frame clones, though not all of them. The sample lists 250,000 or so clones; roughly four fifths were seen once. Sequences were obtained from PBMCs or T cells enriched from blood (not recorded which). This TCR derives from a man aged 50-59 years who had recovered from COVID-19. The V and J genes are TRBV6-6 and TRBJ2-5; 10 bases match TRBD2. DNA for the CDR3: TGTGCCAGCGGAAGCGGGAGGGACCAAGAGACCCAGTACTTC. It translates to CASGSGRDQETQYF.